This passage covers 14 T cell receptor beta chains from one sample sequenced in a study of shared clonotypes between healthy human individuals. Method: immunoSEQ multiplex PCR; TCRdb's copy keeps in-frame clones and lacks some. The repertoire consists of about 490,000 clones, with roughly four fifths occurring once and the leading ten covering 10% to 15%. The sample taken for sequencing was PBMCs. These TCRs come from a woman aged 40 to 49 in good health. Some clones in this sample may be carry-over from other donors' samples.

The V and J genes are TRBV10-3 and TRBJ1-3, with D unclear. Per germline, CDR1 ENHRY and CDR2 SYGVKD. There are 19 residues in the CDR3. V lost 4 bases to trimming and J lost 0 bases, with 22 bases between them. The CDR3 DNA sequence: TGTGCCATCAGTGGGGAACCCCGGGAACCCCCGGGCTCTGGAAACACCATATATTTT. This codes for CAISGEPREPPGSGNTIYF.

In this sample, this clone turned up a few times. The CDR3 is CASLGAPPEAFF. CDR3 coding DNA: TGTGCCAGCCTGGGGGCGCCCCCAGAAGCTTTCTTT. The V call is TRBV28, the J call TRBJ1-1; the D gene is possibly TRBD1 (6 bases). The CDR3 is made up of 12 amino acids. Germline loops: CDR1 MDHEN, CDR2 SYDVKM. V was trimmed by 8 bases and J by 8 bases, leaving 15 bases between them.

The chain combines TRBV7-2 with TRBJ1-5; a possible D gene is TRBD1 (6 bases). The CDR3 is 16 amino acids. CDR1 SGHTA and CDR2 FQGNSA come from the germline V gene. V was cut by 1 base and J by 2 bases, with 12 bases left in between. CDR3: CASSLGGRGGNQPQHF. CDR3 coding DNA: TGTGCCAGCAGCTTAGGTGGCAGGGGTGGCAATCAGCCCCAGCATTTT. Complete variable domain (other parts from reference TRBV7-2 and TRBJ1-5): GAGVSQSPSNKVTEKGKDVELRCDPISGHTALYWYRQSLGQGLEFLIYFQGNSAPDKSGLPSDRFSAERTGGSVSTLTIQRTQQEDSAVYLCASSLGGRGGNQPQHFGDGTRLSIL.

The chain is built from TRBV7-9 and TRBJ2-2; 10 bases line up with TRBD2. J was trimmed by 0 bases and V by 1 base; bases with no gene match: 5. Germline values: CDR1 SEHNR, CDR2 FQNEAQ (reference sequence). The CDR3 loop spans 18 amino acids. The CDR3 sequence: CASSLGLAGEANTGELFF. The DNA for the CDR3 is TGTGCCAGCAGCTTAGGTCTAGCGGGAGAGGCGAACACCGGGGAGCTGTTTTTT.

Notes on this clone: A much larger clone differs by one base, so this may be a read error. The V and J genes are TRBV5-1 and TRBJ2-2, with TRBD2 identical over 7 bases. The CDR3 is 16 amino acids. Per the germline V gene, CDR1 is SGHRS and CDR2 is YFSETQ. CDR3: CVSSLRASGNTGELFF. The DNA for the CDR3 is TGCGTCAGCAGCTTGCGAGCTAGCGGGAACACCGGGGAGCTGTTTTTT.

This chain links TRBV11-2 with TRBJ2-7; D is ambiguous. The CDR3 has 15 residues. Trimming took off 0 bases at V and 7 bases at J, with 16 bases between the two ends. Germline V gene lookup returns CDR1 SGHAT and CDR2 FQNNGV. The CDR3 spells CASSLDGRELREQYF. In DNA, the CDR3 is TGTGCCAGCAGCTTAGACGGCCGTGAGCTTAGGGAGCAGTACTTC.

The chain is built from TRBV6-1 and TRBJ2-3; 10 nucleotides match TRBD2. Germline loops: CDR1 MNHNS, CDR2 SASEGT. CDR3 length: 15 amino acids. Trimming cost V 6 bases and J 2 bases; bases outside gene matches: 5. The CDR3 protein is CASRLAGASTDTQYF. The CDR3 DNA sequence: TGTGCCAGCAGGCTAGCGGGAGCCTCCACAGATACGCAGTATTTT.

The CDR3 coding sequence is TGTGCCAGCAGCTCGGGACTAGCGGGAGGACGAGATGAGCAGTTCTTC. Amino acid sequence: CASSSGLAGGRDEQFF. The genes are TRBV7-9 and TRBJ2-1, with 15 bases lining up with TRBD2. The CDR3 contains 16 residues. With 4 bases clipped from V and 8 bases from J, the junction kept 6 bases outside the gene matches. Germline V gene sequence: CDR1 SEHNR, CDR2 FQNEAQ (reference sequence).

The J gene is TRBJ2-6, the V gene TRBV5-1, with D unclear. From germline, CDR1 is SGHRS and CDR2 YFSETQ. Trimming left V 4 bases short and J 0 bases short, with 11 bases between. The CDR3 contains 16 residues. As DNA, the CDR3 is TGCGCCAGCAGCGCGGCTGGCGACTCTGGGGCCAACGTCCTGACTTTC. This sequence encodes CASSAAGDSGANVLTF.

There are a few counts of this clone. The chain employs TRBV6-4 and TRBJ2-1; unclear D gene. CDR3 length: 15 amino acids. Trimming left V 1 base short and J 0 bases short, with 7 bases between. CDR1 and CDR2 (germline): MRHNA, SNTAGT. The CDR3 bases are TGTGCCAGCAGTGACTTGGAGAGCTCCTACAATGAGCAGTTCTTC. It is translated as CASSDLESSYNEQFF.

Of note for this clone: The identical CDR3 is also encoded by other nucleotide sequences in the sample. The chain uses TRBV7-2 and TRBJ2-3; 9 nucleotides align to TRBD2. Germline CDR1 reads SGHTA; CDR2 reads FQGNSA. The CDR3 totals 14 residues. The J segment lost 4 bases and the V segment lost 5 bases, leaving 4 bases of the junction unmatched. CDR3 protein: CASSLGLAADTQYF. The CDR3 bases are TGTGCCAGCAGCCTGGGACTAGCAGCAGATACGCAGTATTTT. Variable domain in full (rest from reference TRBV7-2 and TRBJ2-3): GAGVSQSPSNKVTEKGKDVELRCDPISGHTALYWYRQSLGQGLEFLIYFQGNSAPDKSGLPSDRFSAERTGGSVSTLTIQRTQQEDSAVYLCASSLGLAADTQYFGPGTRLTVL.

The rearrangement joins TRBV7-2 to TRBJ1-3, with 8 bases identical to TRBD1. The germline V gene has CDR1 SGHTA and CDR2 FQGNSA. Trimming took 2 bases from V and 2 from J; bases not matched to a gene: 2. This CDR3 has 15 residues. The CDR3 bases are TGTGCCAGCAGCTTAAGGACAGGGCCTGGAAACACCATATATTTT. Encoded protein: CASSLRTGPGNTIYF.

This clone was counted a few times. This chain connects TRBV28 to TRBJ1-5; D gene unclear. The CDR3 has 12 amino acids. V was cut by 3 bases and J by 9 bases, with 9 bases left in between. Germline loops: CDR1 MDHEN, CDR2 SYDVKM. CDR3 residues: CASSLRGTPQHF. CDR3 nucleotides: TGTGCCAGCAGTTTGCGCGGAACGCCCCAGCATTTT.

The chain links TRBV30 to TRBJ2-4; 11 bases are a match to TRBD1. Germline CDR1 GTSNPN, CDR2 SVGIG (reference sequence). The CDR3 runs to 12 residues. Unmatched junction bases numbered 3, after V lost 4 bases and J lost 10 bases. The CDR3 sequence: CAWTGTGGIQYF. CDR3 nucleotides: TGTGCCTGGACCGGGACAGGGGGTATTCAGTACTTC. The full variable domain, with the rest looked up from reference TRBV30 and TRBJ2-4, is SQTIHQWPATLVQPVGSPLSLECTVEGTSNPNLYWYRQAAGRGLQLLFYSVGIGQISSEVPQNLSASRPQDRQFILSSKKLLLSDSGFYLCAWTGTGGIQYFGAGTRLSVL.